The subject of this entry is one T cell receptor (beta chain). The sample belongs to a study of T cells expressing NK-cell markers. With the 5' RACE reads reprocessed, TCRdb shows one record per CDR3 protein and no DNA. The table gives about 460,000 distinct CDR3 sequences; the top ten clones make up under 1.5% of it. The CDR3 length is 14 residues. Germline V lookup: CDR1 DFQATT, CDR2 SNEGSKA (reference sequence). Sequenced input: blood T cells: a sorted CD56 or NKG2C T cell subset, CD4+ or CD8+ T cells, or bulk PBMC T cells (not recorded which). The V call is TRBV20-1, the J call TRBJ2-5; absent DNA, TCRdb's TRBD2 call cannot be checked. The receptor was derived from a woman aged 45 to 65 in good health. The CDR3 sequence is CSANLAGVRETQYF.